The T cell receptor beta chain under discussion was sequenced for a study of control samples from healthy donors and cancer patients. Assay: immunoSEQ multiplex PCR; the TCRdb copy retains only in-frame clones and omits some. The sample shows around 230,000 clones, over 90% of them seen only once. Trimming removed 6 bases from V and 7 bases from J, with 18 bases in between. CDR1 is MDHEN, CDR2 SYDVKM, per germline. This CDR3 spans 14 amino acids. Source material: blood. The receptor was derived from a man over 45 in good health. This sequence joins TRBV28 and TRBJ1-1; no definite D call. The CDR3 is CASRLSGGLGEAFF. Written as DNA, the CDR3 is TGTGCCAGCAGACTTTCAGGAGGGCTGGGTGAAGCTTTCTTT.